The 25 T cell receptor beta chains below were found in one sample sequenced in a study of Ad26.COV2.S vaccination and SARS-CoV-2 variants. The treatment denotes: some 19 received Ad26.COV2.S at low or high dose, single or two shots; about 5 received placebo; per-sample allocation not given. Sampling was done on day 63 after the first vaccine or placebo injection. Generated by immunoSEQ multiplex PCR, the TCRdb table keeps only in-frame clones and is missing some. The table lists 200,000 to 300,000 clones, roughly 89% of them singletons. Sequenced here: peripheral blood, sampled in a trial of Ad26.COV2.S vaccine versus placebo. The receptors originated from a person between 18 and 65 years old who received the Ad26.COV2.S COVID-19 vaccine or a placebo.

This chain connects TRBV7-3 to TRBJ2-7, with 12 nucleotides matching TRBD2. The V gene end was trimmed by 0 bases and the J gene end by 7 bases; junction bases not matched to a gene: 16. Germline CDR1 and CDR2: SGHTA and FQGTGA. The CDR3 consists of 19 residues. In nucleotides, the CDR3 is TGTGCCAGCAGCTTAACGCGGATGACTAGCGGGAGACCCAGGGGAGAGCAGTACGTC. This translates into CASSLTRMTSGRPRGEQYV.

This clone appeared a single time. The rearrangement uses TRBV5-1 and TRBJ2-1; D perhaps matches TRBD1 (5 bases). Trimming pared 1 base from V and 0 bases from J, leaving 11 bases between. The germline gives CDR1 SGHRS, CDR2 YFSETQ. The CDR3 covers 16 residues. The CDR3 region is CASSLRGSDSYNEQFF. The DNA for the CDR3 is TGCGCCAGCAGCTTGAGGGGATCCGACTCCTACAATGAGCAGTTCTTC.

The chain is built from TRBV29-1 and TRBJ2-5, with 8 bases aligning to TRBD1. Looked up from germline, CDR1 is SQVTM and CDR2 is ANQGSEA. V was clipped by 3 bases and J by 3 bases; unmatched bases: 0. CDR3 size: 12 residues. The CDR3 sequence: CSVETGEETQYF. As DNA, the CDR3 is TGCAGCGTTGAGACAGGGGAAGAGACCCAGTACTTC.

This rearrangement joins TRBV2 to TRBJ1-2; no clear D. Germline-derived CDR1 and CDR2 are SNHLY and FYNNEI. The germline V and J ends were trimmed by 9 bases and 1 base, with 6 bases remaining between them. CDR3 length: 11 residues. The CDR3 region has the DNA TGTGCCAGTGAGGTTAACTATGGCTACACCTTC. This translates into CASEVNYGYTF.

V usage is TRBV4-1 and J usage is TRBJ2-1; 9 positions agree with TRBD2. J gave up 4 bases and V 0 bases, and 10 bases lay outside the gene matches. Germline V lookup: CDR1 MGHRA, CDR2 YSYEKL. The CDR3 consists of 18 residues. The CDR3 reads CASSQDARPSGVYNEQFF. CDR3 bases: TGCGCCAGCAGCCAAGATGCCCGTCCTAGCGGGGTTTACAATGAGCAGTTCTTC.

CDR3: CASRTRTSGSNTQYF. The CDR3 nucleotides read TGTGCCAGCAGGACCCGGACTAGCGGGAGTAATACGCAGTATTTT. The chain recombines TRBV5-4 with TRBJ2-3; 13 nucleotides match TRBD2. V lost 5 bases and J lost 7; bases outside the gene matches: 7. CDR3 length equals 15 residues. CDR1 is SGHNT and CDR2 is YYREEE in the germline V gene (reference sequence).

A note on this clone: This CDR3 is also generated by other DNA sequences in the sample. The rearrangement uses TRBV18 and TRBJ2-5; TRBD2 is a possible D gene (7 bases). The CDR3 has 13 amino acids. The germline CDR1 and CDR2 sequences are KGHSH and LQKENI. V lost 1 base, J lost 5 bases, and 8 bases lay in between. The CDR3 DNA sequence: TGTGCCAGCTCACCACAGGGGGGGGAGACCCAGTACTTC. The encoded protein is CASSPQGGETQYF.

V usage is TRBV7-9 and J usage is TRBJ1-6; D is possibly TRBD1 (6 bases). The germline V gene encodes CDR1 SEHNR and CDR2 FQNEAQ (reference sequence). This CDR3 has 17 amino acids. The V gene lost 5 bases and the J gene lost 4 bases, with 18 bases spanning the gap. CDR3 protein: CASSLLGGGRYNSPLHF. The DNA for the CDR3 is TGTGCCAGCAGCCTCCTCGGTGGGGGCCGGTATAATTCACCCCTCCACTTT.

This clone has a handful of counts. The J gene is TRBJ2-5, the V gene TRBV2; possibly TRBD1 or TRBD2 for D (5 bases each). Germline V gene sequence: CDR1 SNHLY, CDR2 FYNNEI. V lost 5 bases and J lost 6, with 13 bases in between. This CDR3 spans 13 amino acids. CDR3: CASSSGTPQTQYF. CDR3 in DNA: TGTGCCAGCAGTTCCGGGACCCCACAGACCCAGTACTTC.

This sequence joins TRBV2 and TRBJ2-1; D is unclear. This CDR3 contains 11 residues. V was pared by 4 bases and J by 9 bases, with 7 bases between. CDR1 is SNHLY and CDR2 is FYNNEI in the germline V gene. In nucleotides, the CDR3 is TGTGCCAGCAGTGGGGCCCTTGAGCAGTTCTTC. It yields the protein CASSGALEQFF.

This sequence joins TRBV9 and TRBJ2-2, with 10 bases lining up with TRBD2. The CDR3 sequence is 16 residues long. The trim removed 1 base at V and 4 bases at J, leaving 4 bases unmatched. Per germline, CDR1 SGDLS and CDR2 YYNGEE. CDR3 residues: CASSVLASGGTGELFF. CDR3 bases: TGTGCCAGCAGCGTATTGGCTAGCGGGGGCACCGGGGAGCTGTTTTTT.

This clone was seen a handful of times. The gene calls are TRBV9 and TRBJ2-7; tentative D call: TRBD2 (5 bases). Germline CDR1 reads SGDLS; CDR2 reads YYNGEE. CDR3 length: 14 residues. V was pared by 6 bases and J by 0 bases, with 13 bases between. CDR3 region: CASKKDSLSYEQYF. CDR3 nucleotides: TGTGCCAGCAAGAAGGACTCCCTCTCCTACGAGCAGTACTTC.

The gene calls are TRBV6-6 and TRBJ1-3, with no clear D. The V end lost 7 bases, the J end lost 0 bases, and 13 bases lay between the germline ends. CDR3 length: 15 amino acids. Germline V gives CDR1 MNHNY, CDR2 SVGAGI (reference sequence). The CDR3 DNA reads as TGTGCCAGCAAAAGGACGGCCGACTCTGGAAACACCATATATTTT. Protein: CASKRTADSGNTIYF.

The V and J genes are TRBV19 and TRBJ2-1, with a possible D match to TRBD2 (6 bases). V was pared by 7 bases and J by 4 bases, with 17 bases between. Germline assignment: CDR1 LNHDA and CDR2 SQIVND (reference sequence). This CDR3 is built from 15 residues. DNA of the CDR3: TGTGCCAGTAATTATCGGGAGTCCAGATACAATGAGCAGTTCTTC. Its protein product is CASNYRESRYNEQFF.

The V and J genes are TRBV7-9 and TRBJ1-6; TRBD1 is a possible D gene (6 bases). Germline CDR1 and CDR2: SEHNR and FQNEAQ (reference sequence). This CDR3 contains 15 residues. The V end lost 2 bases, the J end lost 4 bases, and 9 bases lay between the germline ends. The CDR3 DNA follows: TGTGCCAGCAGCTTACAGGGACAATATAATTCACCCCTCCACTTT. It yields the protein CASSLQGQYNSPLHF.

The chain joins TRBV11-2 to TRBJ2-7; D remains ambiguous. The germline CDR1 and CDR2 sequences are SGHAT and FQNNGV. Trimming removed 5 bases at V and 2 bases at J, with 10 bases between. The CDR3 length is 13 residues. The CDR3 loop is CASSLKSPYEQYV. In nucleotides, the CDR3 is TGTGCCAGCAGCCTAAAATCACCCTACGAGCAGTACGTC.

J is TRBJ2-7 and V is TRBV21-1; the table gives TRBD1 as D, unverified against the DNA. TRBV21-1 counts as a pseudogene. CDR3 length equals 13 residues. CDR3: CASRDRGLGVQYF. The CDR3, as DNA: TGTGCTAGCAGGGACAGGGGCCTCGGGGTGCAGTACTTC.

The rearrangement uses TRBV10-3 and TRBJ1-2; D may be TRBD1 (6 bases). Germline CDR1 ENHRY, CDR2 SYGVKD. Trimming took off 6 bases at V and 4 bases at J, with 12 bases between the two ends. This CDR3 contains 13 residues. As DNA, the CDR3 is TGTGCCATCAGGGCAGGGGACCGCTATGGCTACACCTTC. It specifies CAIRAGDRYGYTF.

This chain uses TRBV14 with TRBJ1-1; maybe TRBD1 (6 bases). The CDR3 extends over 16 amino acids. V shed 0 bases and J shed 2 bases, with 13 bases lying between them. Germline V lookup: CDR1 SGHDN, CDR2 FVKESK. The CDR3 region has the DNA TGTGCCAGCAGCCAAGATTCGGACAGTCTTAACACTGAAGCTTTCTTT. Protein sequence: CASSQDSDSLNTEAFF.

CDR3 sequence: CASSLDTGGSGRTSGEQFF. The CDR3 bases are TGCGCCAGCAGCTTAGATACAGGGGGCAGCGGTAGGACTAGCGGTGAGCAGTTCTTC. The chain recombines TRBV5-1 with TRBJ2-1; tentatively, D is TRBD2 (10 bases). The CDR3 contains 19 residues. Germline V lookup: CDR1 SGHRS, CDR2 YFSETQ. V lost 2 bases and J lost 9, with 30 bases in between. The full variable domain, completed using reference TRBV5-1 and TRBJ2-1, is KAGVTQTPRYLIKTRGQQVTLSCSPISGHRSVSWYQQTPGQGLQFLFEYFSETQRNKGNFPGRFSGRQFSNSRSEMNVSTLELGDSALYLCASSLDTGGSGRTSGEQFFGPGTRLTVL.

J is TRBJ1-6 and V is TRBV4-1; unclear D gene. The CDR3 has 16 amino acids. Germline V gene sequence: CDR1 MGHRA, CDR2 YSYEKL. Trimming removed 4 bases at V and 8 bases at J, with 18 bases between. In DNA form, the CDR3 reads TGCGCCAGCAGCCTCCGCTTCTCCCAGCGGGATTCACCCCTCCACTTT. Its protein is CASSLRFSQRDSPLHF.

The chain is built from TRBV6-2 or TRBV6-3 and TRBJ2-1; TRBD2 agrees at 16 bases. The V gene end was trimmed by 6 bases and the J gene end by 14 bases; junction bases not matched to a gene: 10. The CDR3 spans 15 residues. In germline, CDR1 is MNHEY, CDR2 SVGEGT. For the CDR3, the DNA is TGTGCCAGCAGCAACACGGGACTAGCGGGAGGGCCGGAGTTCTTC. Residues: CASSNTGLAGGPEFF.

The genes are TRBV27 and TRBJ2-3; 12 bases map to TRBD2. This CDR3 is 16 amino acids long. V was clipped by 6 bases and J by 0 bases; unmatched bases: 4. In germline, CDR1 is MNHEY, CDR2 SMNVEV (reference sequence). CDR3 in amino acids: CASRLGTSGSTDTQYF. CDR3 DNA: TGTGCCAGCAGACTTGGGACTAGCGGGAGCACAGATACGCAGTATTTT.

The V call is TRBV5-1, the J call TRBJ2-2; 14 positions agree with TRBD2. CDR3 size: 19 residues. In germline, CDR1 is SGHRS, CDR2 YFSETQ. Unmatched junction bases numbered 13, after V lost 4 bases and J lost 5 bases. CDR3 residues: CASSPTSTSGRAVTGELFF. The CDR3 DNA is TGCGCCAGCAGCCCAACCTCGACTAGCGGGAGGGCCGTTACCGGGGAGCTGTTTTTT. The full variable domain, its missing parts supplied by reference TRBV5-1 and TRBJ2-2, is KAGVTQTPRYLIKTRGQQVTLSCSPISGHRSVSWYQQTPGQGLQFLFEYFSETQRNKGNFPGRFSGRQFSNSRSEMNVSTLELGDSALYLCASSPTSTSGRAVTGELFFGEGSRLTVL.

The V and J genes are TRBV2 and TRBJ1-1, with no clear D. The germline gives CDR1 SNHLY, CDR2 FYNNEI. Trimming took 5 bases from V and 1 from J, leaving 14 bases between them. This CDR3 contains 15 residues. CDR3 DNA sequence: TGTGCCAGCAGTTCGACATTTTCAGCGAACACTGAAGCTTTCTTT. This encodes CASSSTFSANTEAFF.